A selection of T cell receptor beta chains follows, all from one sample in a study of early T cells in non-severe SARS-CoV-2 infection. TCRdb analysed the 5' RACE reads with MiXCR anew, one entry per CDR3 protein. The table includes more than 80,000 distinct CDR3 sequences, around 17% detected once. The material sequenced was whole blood. The receptor source for this set is an adult who was a healthcare worker with PCR-confirmed SARS-CoV-2 infection or an uninfected control (not recorded which). Each CDR3 is given with its conserved first and last residue. Each record gives: V gene, J gene, clone size, CDR3 protein. Clone size is stated in some rows and not others, as once, few, many or a class when expanded.

>TRBV6-1|TRBJ2-1|few
CASAPGLAGMREQFF
>TRBV28|TRBJ2-7|few
CASSLKGYEQYF
>TRBV9|TRBJ1-2|-
CASSKTGGNYGYTF
>TRBV15|TRBJ1-3|-
CATSDRGGGNTIYF
>TRBV7-2|TRBJ2-4|-
CASSQPGLAAKNIQYF
>TRBV7-9|TRBJ2-7|few
CASSLGQGRSSYEQYF
>TRBV29-1|TRBJ2-3|few
CSPLGGLAGSTDTQYF
>TRBV29-1|TRBJ2-1|few
CSVDLPRLYNEQFF
>TRBV12-5|TRBJ2-3|few
CASGPGTGGSNTDTQYF
>TRBV18|TRBJ1-1|few
CASSPLEAGNTEAFF
>TRBV11-2|TRBJ2-7|few
CASSLTSGTYEQYF
>TRBV7-2|TRBJ2-3|many
CARRGENTDTQYF
>TRBV12-3/TRBV12-4|TRBJ2-3|-
CASSLFSGGAEVPRKAQYF
>TRBV28|TRBJ2-5|many
CASSLGTGIETQYF
>TRBV7-2|TRBJ1-5|few
CASSPRVGQPQHF
>TRBV27|TRBJ2-7|few
CASSAISLNGQPYF
>TRBV20-1|TRBJ2-4|-
CSARGGLAENIQYF
>TRBV6-5|TRBJ2-5|-
CASSLSGGAPQETQYF
>TRBV18|TRBJ1-2|many
CASSPSEGTLTYGYTF
>TRBV9|TRBJ2-3|few
CASSVAGGRAGTDTQYF
>TRBV24-1|TRBJ2-1|-
CATSPGRRGWHEQFF
>TRBV11-2|TRBJ2-7|-
CASSREAPTQLSEQYF
>TRBV7-9|TRBJ2-1|-
CASRPGSSTNEQFF
>TRBV28|TRBJ2-7|many
CASSFGLSYEQYF
>TRBV29-1|TRBJ1-2|-
CSVVGGGGYTF
>TRBV29-1|TRBJ2-6|-
CSVAGGGGANVLTF
>TRBV28|TRBJ1-4|few
CASSLSKDSANEKLFF
>TRBV20-1|TRBJ2-3|-
CSARDSRTDTQYF
>TRBV12-5|TRBJ1-4|few
CASGLVGSRTTNEKLFF
>TRBV5-4|TRBJ2-3|-
CASSVTGTENTDTQYF
>TRBV6-2/TRBV6-3|TRBJ1-2|-
CASRSVRDGIYGYTF
>TRBV4-3|TRBJ2-2|few
CASSQPGVSIEGGELFF